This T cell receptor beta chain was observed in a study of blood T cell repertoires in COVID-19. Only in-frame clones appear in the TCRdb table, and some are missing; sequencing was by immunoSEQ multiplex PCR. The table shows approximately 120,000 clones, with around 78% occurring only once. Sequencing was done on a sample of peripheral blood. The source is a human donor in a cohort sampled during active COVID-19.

The CDR3 loop is CASSIRRGETQYF. The CDR3, as DNA: TGTGCCAGTAGTATACGGAGGGGAGAGACCCAGTACTTC. The V call is TRBV19, the J call TRBJ2-5, with TRBD2 as a possible D gene (6 bases). Germline V lookup: CDR1 LNHDA, CDR2 SQIVND (reference sequence). This CDR3 comprises 13 residues. With 2 bases removed from V and 4 bases from J, the gap between germline ends came to 8 bases.